The text below deals with one T cell receptor (beta chain). Per the original data handling: Amplification with reference gene primers provided the estimates of nucleated cell counts. Only in-frame clones appear in the TCRdb table, and some are missing; sequencing was by immunoSEQ multiplex PCR. V and J calls and clone size follow that table, whereas D and trimming were derived from the DNA. This sample carries nearly 40,000 clones, about 82% of them seen once, and the ten largest clones take under 50%. The data originate from a study of blood T cell repertoires in COVID-19. On the study more broadly: The samples span acute and convalescent COVID-19 from the United States, Italy and Spain. In each case, the material was cDNA or gDNA derived from T cells, B-cell-depleted T cells, or PBMCs.

Trimming stripped 4 bases from V and 3 bases from J, with 7 bases between. The CDR3 spans 12 residues. Germline CDR1 and CDR2: LGHDT and YNNKEL (reference sequence). The rearrangement uses TRBV3-1 (or the pseudogene TRBV3-2) and TRBJ2-7; unclear D gene. The clonotype comes from a man older than 75 with active or convalescent COVID-19. Sequencing input: peripheral blood. In nucleotides, the CDR3 is TGTGCCAGCAGCCGCGACTTCTACGAGCAGTACTTC. Protein: CASSRDFYEQYF.